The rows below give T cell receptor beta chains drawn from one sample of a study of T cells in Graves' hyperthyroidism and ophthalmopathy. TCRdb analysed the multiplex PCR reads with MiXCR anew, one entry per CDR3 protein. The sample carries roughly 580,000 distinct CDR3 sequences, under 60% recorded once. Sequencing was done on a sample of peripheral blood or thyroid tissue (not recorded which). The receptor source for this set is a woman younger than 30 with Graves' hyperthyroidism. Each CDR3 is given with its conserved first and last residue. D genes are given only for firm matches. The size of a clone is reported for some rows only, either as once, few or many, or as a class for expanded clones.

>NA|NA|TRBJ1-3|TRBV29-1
TGCAACTCCCGGCGGATCCATGGAAACACCATATATTTT
CNSRRIHGNTIYF
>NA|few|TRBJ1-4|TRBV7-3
TGTGCCAGCAGCCGTATGACAGAGAGTAATGAAAAACTGTTTTTT
CASSRMTESNEKLFF
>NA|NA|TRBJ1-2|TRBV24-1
TGTGCCACCAGAGAGCGGACAGTGAAAGATGGCTACACCTTC
CATRERTVKDGYTF
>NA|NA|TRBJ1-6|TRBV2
TGTGCCAGCAGTGCAAGGACGGGTTATAATTCACCCCTCCACTTT
CASSARTGYNSPLHF
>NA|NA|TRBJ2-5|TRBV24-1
TGTGCCACCAGTGATGAGGACAATCAGCCCCAGTACTTC
CATSDEDNQPQYF
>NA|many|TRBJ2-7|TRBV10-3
TGTGCCATCAGTGAGGACGGGGAGGCCTACGAGCAGTACTTC
CAISEDGEAYEQYF
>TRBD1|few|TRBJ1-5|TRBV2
TGTGCCAGCAGTCCGATGGACAGGGGGCTTCAGCCCCAGCATTTT
CASSPMDRGLQPQHF
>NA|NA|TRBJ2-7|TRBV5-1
TGCGCCAGCAGCTTGGCCGTCAGCCACGAGCAGTACTTC
CASSLAVSHEQYF
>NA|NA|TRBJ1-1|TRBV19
TGTGCCAGTAGTACCCAGCATAACACTGGAGCTTTCTTT
CASSTQHNTGAFF
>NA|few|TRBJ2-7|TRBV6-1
TGTGCCAGCAGTGGTCTGTCTGCTGAGTACGAGCAGTACTTC
CASSGLSAEYEQYF
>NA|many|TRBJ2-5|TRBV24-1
TGTGCCACCAGTGACCCCGTCCGAGAGACCCAGTACTTC
CATSDPVRETQYF
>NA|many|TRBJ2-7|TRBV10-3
TGTGCCATCAGTGAGACTATCTACGAGCAGTACTTC
CAISETIYEQYF
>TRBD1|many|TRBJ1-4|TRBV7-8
TGTGCCAGCAGCAAAAGGGACAGCCCCAAGGGTAATGAAAAACTGTTTTTT
CASSKRDSPKGNEKLFF
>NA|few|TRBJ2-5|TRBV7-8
TGTGCCAGCAGCCAAAACGAAGGGGAGACCCAGTACTTC
CASSQNEGETQYF
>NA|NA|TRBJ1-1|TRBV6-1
TGTGCCAGCAGCGACAGCAGGGGTTGGACTGAAGCTTTCTTT
CASSDSRGWTEAFF
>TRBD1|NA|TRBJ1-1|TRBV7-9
TGTGCCAGCAGCCACAGGGGGGGGACTGAAGCTTTCTTT
CASSHRGGTEAFF
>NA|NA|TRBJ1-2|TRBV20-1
TGCAGTGCTCCCCAACTAATTCCGCCCGGGAGCTATGGCTACACCTTC
CSAPQLIPPGSYGYTF
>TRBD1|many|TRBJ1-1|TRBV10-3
TGTGCCAGCAGTGGCAGGGGGCTGAGCACTGAAGCTTTCTTT
CASSGRGLSTEAFF
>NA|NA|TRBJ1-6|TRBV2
TGTGCCAGCAGTACGGACGGCCGAAATTCACCCCTCCACTTT
CASSTDGRNSPLHF
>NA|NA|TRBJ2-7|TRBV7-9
TGTGCCAGCAGCTTAATGACGCGAGGTGACGAGCAGTACTTC
CASSLMTRGDEQYF
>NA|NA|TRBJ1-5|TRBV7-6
TGTGCCAGCAGGGTCGACGGCAATCAGCCCCAGCATTTT
CASRVDGNQPQHF
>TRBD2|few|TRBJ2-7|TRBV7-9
TGTGCTAGCAGCTTAAGCGGGAGAGATTACGAGCAGTACTTC
CASSLSGRDYEQYF
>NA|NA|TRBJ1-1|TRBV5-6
TGTGCCAGCAGAGAGGGCAGGGTGAACACTGAAGCTTTCTTT
CASREGRVNTEAFF
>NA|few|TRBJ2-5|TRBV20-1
TGCAGTGCTGCCACCGGAGCGGCTTACCAAGAGACCCAGTACTTC
CSAATGAAYQETQYF
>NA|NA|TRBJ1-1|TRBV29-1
TGCAGCGGAAAAACAGGGCTGAACACTGAAGCTTTCTTT
CSGKTGLNTEAFF
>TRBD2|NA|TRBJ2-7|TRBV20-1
TGCAGTGCTAGGTACGGTCTAGCGGGAGAAGAGCAGTACTTC
CSARYGLAGEEQYF